One and the same sample provided the 32 T cell receptor beta chains below, sequenced in a study of blood T cell repertoires in COVID-19. Produced via immunoSEQ multiplex PCR; TCRdb's table is partial and in-frame only. The sample includes around 170,000 clones, around 86% seen only once; the top ten take over 6%. Sequences were obtained from peripheral blood. The origin of the receptors is a woman in her sixties or seventies with COVID-19, enrolled during active disease.

This clone was seen only once. The rearrangement uses TRBV5-1 and TRBJ1-4; no firm D call. CDR1 and CDR2 from the germline V gene are SGHRS and YFSETQ. The CDR3 has 13 residues. V lost 4 bases and J lost 8, with 12 bases in between. The DNA for the CDR3 is TGCGCCAGCAGCGTTCGAGCTCGAGAAAAACTGTTTTTT. Its translation is CASSVRAREKLFF. Full variable domain (remainder filled in from reference TRBV5-1 and TRBJ1-4): KAGVTQTPRYLIKTRGQQVTLSCSPISGHRSVSWYQQTPGQGLQFLFEYFSETQRNKGNFPGRFSGRQFSNSRSEMNVSTLELGDSALYLCASSVRAREKLFFGSGTQLSVL.

V and J are TRBV30 and TRBJ2-2; TRBD1 is a possible D gene (5 bases). Per germline, CDR1 GTSNPN and CDR2 SVGIG (reference sequence). The V and J ends lost 4 bases and 7 bases respectively, with 13 bases between them. The length of the CDR3 is 13 residues. The CDR3: CAWKRQGGGELFF. CDR3 coding DNA: TGTGCCTGGAAGCGTCAGGGCGGCGGGGAGCTGTTTTTT.

The chain couples TRBV19 to TRBJ1-2, with a possible D match to TRBD1 (5 bases). This CDR3 region has 13 residues. Germline assignment: CDR1 LNHDA and CDR2 SQIVND (reference sequence). Trimming took off 8 bases at V and 8 bases at J, with 18 bases between the two ends. CDR3 sequence: CASESAGARGYTF. The DNA for the CDR3 is TGTGCCAGTGAGTCCGCTGGGGCGCGAGGCTACACCTTC.

A few counts support this clone. The V gene is TRBV2, the J gene TRBJ1-2; D gene ambiguous. The germline V gene encodes CDR1 SNHLY and CDR2 FYNNEI. The CDR3 contains 13 residues. Trimming removed 6 bases at V and 1 base at J, with 9 bases between. The CDR3 protein is CASSVDNNYGYTF. The CDR3 DNA follows: TGTGCCAGCAGCGTCGACAATAACTATGGCTACACCTTC.

The V gene is TRBV9, the J gene TRBJ2-2; possibly TRBD1 for D (6 bases). Germline CDR1 SGDLS, CDR2 YYNGEE. V lost 6 bases to trimming and J lost 0 bases, with 21 bases between them. The CDR3 spans 18 residues. CDR3: CASNPGENRATNTGELFF. CDR3 sequence (DNA): TGTGCCAGCAACCCCGGCGAAAACAGGGCTACGAACACCGGGGAGCTGTTTTTT.

This chain links TRBV7-2 with TRBJ2-3; 9 positions match TRBD1. The CDR3 covers 14 residues. Germline lookup yields CDR1 SGHTA and CDR2 FQGNSA. The junction had 6 bases not matched to a gene; V was cut back by 4 bases and J by 7 bases. The CDR3 loop is CASSSQGTGNTQYF. CDR3 in DNA: TGTGCCAGCAGCTCCCAAGGGACAGGGAATACGCAGTATTTT.

The V gene is TRBV9, the J gene TRBJ1-1; D gene uncertain. The CDR3 length is 15 residues. With 0 bases removed from V and 4 bases from J, the gap between germline ends came to 13 bases. Germline V gives CDR1 SGDLS, CDR2 YYNGEE. The CDR3 loop is CASSVEGRAGTEAFF. CDR3 DNA sequence: TGTGCCAGCAGCGTAGAGGGAAGGGCGGGCACTGAAGCTTTCTTT.

This clone has a handful of counts. J is TRBJ1-6 and V is TRBV5-1; 11 positions agree with TRBD1. Germline CDR1 is SGHRS and CDR2 is YFSETQ. The CDR3 spans 15 residues. With 6 bases clipped from V and 10 bases from J, the junction kept 9 bases outside the gene matches. As DNA, the CDR3 is TGCGCCAGCACGACTGGGACAGGGGGAGAATCACCCCTCCACTTT. As protein: CASTTGTGGESPLHF.

This clone was recorded only once. This chain joins TRBV5-6 and TRBJ1-2, with D maybe TRBD1 (6 bases). Trimming took off 4 bases at V and 4 bases at J, with 11 bases between the two ends. Germline V gene sequence: CDR1 SGHDT, CDR2 YYEEEE. The CDR3 is made up of 13 amino acids. CDR3 bases: TGTGCCAGCAGCCGGGGGGGCGTCTATGGCTACACCTTC. It encodes CASSRGGVYGYTF. Full variable domain (outside the CDR3, taken from reference TRBV5-6 and TRBJ1-2): DAGVTQSPTHLIKTRGQQVTLRCSPKSGHDTVSWYQQALGQGPQFIFQYYEEEERQRGNFPDRFSGHQFPNYSSELNVNALLLGDSALYLCASSRGGVYGYTFGSGTRLTVV.

V is TRBV7-8 and J is TRBJ2-5, with 7 bases aligning to TRBD1. V was pared by 4 bases and J by 4 bases, with 3 bases of the junction left unmatched. The germline CDR1 and CDR2 sequences are SGHVS and FQNEAQ. The CDR3 runs to 13 residues. The CDR3 sequence is CASSWNRGETQYF. The CDR3 region has the DNA TGTGCCAGCAGCTGGAACAGGGGAGAGACCCAGTACTTC.

This chain connects TRBV28 to TRBJ2-7; 10 bases map to TRBD2. The CDR3 is made up of 15 amino acids. Germline-derived CDR1 and CDR2 are MDHEN and SYDVKM. J was trimmed by 6 bases and V by 6 bases; bases with no gene match: 11. The CDR3 sequence is CASRVLAGFPGEQYF. The CDR3 nucleotides read TGTGCCAGCAGGGTACTAGCGGGATTCCCGGGCGAGCAGTACTTC.

V usage is TRBV6-5 and J usage is TRBJ1-5, with TRBD1 matching 9 bases. The V gene end was trimmed by 4 bases and the J gene end by 6 bases; junction bases not matched to a gene: 4. The CDR3 totals 14 residues. CDR1 is MNHEY and CDR2 is SVGAGI in the germline V gene. The CDR3 DNA reads as TGTGCCAGCAGTTCCGGGACAGGGATTCAGCCCCAGCATTTT. Translation gives CASSSGTGIQPQHF.

The chain employs TRBV5-1 and TRBJ1-1, with D perhaps TRBD1 (6 bases). This CDR3 is 14 amino acids long. CDR1 SGHRS and CDR2 YFSETQ come from the germline V gene. V gave up 3 bases and J gave up 5 bases, with 14 bases separating them. The CDR3 is CASSSTPQGTEAFF. The CDR3 region has the DNA TGCGCCAGCAGCTCGACTCCACAGGGAACTGAAGCTTTCTTT.

V gene TRBV4-3 combines with J gene TRBJ2-1, with TRBD2 identical over 8 bases. Unmatched junction bases numbered 3, after V lost 4 bases and J lost 1 base. Per germline, CDR1 LGHNA and CDR2 YSLEER. This CDR3 has 15 amino acids. The CDR3 bases are TGCGCCAGCAGCCCGACTAGCGATTCCTACAATGAGCAGTTCTTC. Protein: CASSPTSDSYNEQFF.

This clone was recorded once. This chain uses TRBV7-8 with TRBJ1-2, with D uncertain. Germline V gene sequence: CDR1 SGHVS, CDR2 FQNEAQ. Trimming left V 0 bases short and J 4 bases short, with 15 bases between. The CDR3 has 16 residues. The CDR3 protein is CASSLARAVAGYGYTF. CDR3 nucleotides: TGTGCCAGCAGCTTAGCGAGGGCCGTGGCTGGCTATGGCTACACCTTC. Looking up the rest from reference TRBV7-8 and TRBJ1-2 gives the full variable domain: GAGVSQSPRYKVAKRGQDVALRCDPISGHVSLFWYQQALGQGPEFLTYFQNEAQLDKSGLPSDRFFAERPEGSVSTLKIQRTQQEDSAVYLCASSLARAVAGYGYTFGSGTRLTVV.

The gene calls are TRBV29-1 and TRBJ2-4; maybe TRBD1 (5 bases). The ends were cut back, 7 bases at V and 9 bases at J, with 22 bases in the middle. Germline V gives CDR1 SQVTM, CDR2 ANQGSEA. CDR3 size: 14 residues. CDR3 DNA: TGCAGCGCTGCAGTAAGTACAGGAAAGGGCATTCAGTACTTC. Protein: CSAAVSTGKGIQYF.

The rearrangement uses TRBV28 and TRBJ2-3; TRBD1 aligns across 7 bases. The J segment lost 6 bases and the V segment lost 6 bases, leaving 12 bases of the junction unmatched. CDR3 length: 15 amino acids. The V gene's germline CDR1 is MDHEN and CDR2 SYDVKM. The CDR3 spells CASSRPDRARDTQYF. CDR3 bases: TGTGCCAGCAGCCGACCTGACAGGGCGAGGGATACGCAGTATTTT.

V is TRBV19 and J is TRBJ1-1, with TRBD1 matching 9 bases. V shed 3 bases, J shed 3 bases, and the junction held 2 bases outside the gene matches. The germline V gene has CDR1 LNHDA and CDR2 SQIVND (reference sequence). The CDR3 extends over 14 amino acids. In DNA form, the CDR3 reads TGTGCCAGTAGTATCGGACAGGGGTACACTGAAGCTTTCTTT. It yields the protein CASSIGQGYTEAFF.

The V and J genes are TRBV28 and TRBJ2-5; 8 bases map to TRBD1. The CDR3 has 15 amino acids. The J segment lost 5 bases and the V segment lost 0 bases, leaving 5 bases of the junction unmatched. Looked up from germline, CDR1 is MDHEN and CDR2 is SYDVKM. Written as DNA, the CDR3 is TGTGCCAGCAGTTTATGGGGGACAGGACTTGAGACCCAGTACTTC. It is translated as CASSLWGTGLETQYF.

This chain links TRBV11-1 with TRBJ2-2; D is undetermined. Germline V gives CDR1 SGHAT, CDR2 FQDESV (reference sequence). Between the trimmed V and J ends, which lost 2 bases and 0 bases, there was a span of 7 bases. The CDR3 runs to 15 residues. This CDR3 is CASSLLTANTGELFF. CDR3 nucleotide sequence: TGTGCCAGCAGCTTACTCACAGCGAACACCGGGGAGCTGTTTTTT.

The V gene is TRBV5-1, the J gene TRBJ2-7; TRBD1 might be the D (6 bases). V dropped 7 bases and J dropped 6 bases, with 20 bases sitting between them. CDR3 size: 14 residues. Germline CDR1 is SGHRS and CDR2 is YFSETQ. CDR3 sequence (DNA): TGCGCCAGCGGGTCAGCAGCAACAGGGAGCGAGCAGTACTTC. Translation gives CASGSAATGSEQYF.

The chain employs TRBV16 and TRBJ1-5; TRBD1 matches 8 bases. V lost 4 bases to trimming and J lost 2 bases; unmatched junction nucleotides: 13. The CDR3 covers 18 residues. Germline V CDR1 and CDR2: KGHSY, FQNENV. In DNA, the CDR3 is TGTGCCAGCAGCCCACCTCCCAGGACAGGGAGCGGCAATCAGCCCCAGCATTTT. Translating it yields CASSPPPRTGSGNQPQHF.

The chain has TRBV7-8 and TRBJ2-7; D is perhaps TRBD2 (6 bases). Germline V gene data show CDR1 as SGHVS and CDR2 as FQNEAQ. V lost 4 bases, J lost 6 bases, and 7 bases lay in between. The CDR3 sequence is 11 residues long. DNA of the CDR3: TGTGCCAGCAGCTCGGGGGTCGAGCAGTACTTC. Amino acid sequence: CASSSGVEQYF.

V is TRBV12-1 and J is TRBJ2-1; whether TRBD2, the table's D call, matches the DNA was not checked. TRBV12-1 is noted as a pseudogene. CDR3 size: 16 residues. CDR3: CASSSTRLAEYNEQFF. The CDR3 DNA follows: TGTGCCAGCAGCTCGACGAGACTAGCGGAATACAATGAGCAGTTCTTC.

This chain links TRBV7-2 with TRBJ1-3; 9 nucleotides align to TRBD1. The CDR3 spans 14 residues. V was pared by 3 bases and J by 9 bases, with 6 bases of the junction left unmatched. Germline lookup yields CDR1 SGHTA and CDR2 FQGNSA. CDR3 nucleotide sequence: TGTGCCAGCAGCTTCGGACAGGGGATGGGCACCATATATTTT. Amino acid sequence: CASSFGQGMGTIYF.

This clone was detected a few times. The rearrangement uses TRBV2 and TRBJ2-1, with D possibly being TRBD2 (5 bases). Germline-derived CDR1 and CDR2 are SNHLY and FYNNEI. This CDR3 comprises 11 residues. The ends were cut back, 8 bases at V and 6 bases at J, with 8 bases in the middle. CDR3 in amino acids: CASLAPNEQFF. The CDR3 nucleotides are TGTGCCAGCCTAGCCCCCAATGAGCAGTTCTTC.

CDR3: CASSPDSFTDTQYF. CDR3 in DNA: TGTGCCAGCAGCCCCGACAGTTTCACAGATACGCAGTATTTT. This chain joins TRBV5-4 and TRBJ2-3; the D gene is possibly TRBD1 (5 bases). The CDR3 is 14 amino acids. Germline loops: CDR1 SGHNT, CDR2 YYREEE (reference sequence). Trimming pared 4 bases from V and 2 bases from J, leaving 11 bases between.

This chain connects TRBV19 to TRBJ2-3, with D possibly TRBD1 on 7 matching bases. Germline lookup yields CDR1 LNHDA and CDR2 SQIVND (reference sequence). V was shortened by 3 bases and J by 2 bases, with 18 bases between the two germline ends. The CDR3 spans 17 residues. CDR3 bases: TGTGCCAGTAGTATTGGGGAACAGGGGAGGATCACAGATACGCAGTATTTT. Translation gives CASSIGEQGRITDTQYF.

The chain couples TRBV27 to TRBJ2-2; D not certain. The CDR3 extends over 15 amino acids. CDR1 is MNHEY, CDR2 SMNVEV, per germline (reference sequence). Trimming took 5 bases from V and 1 from J, leaving 11 bases between them. CDR3 nucleotide sequence: TGTGCCAGCAGTCGGTGGGCAGAGAACACCGGGGAGCTGTTTTTT. Protein: CASSRWAENTGELFF.

This sequence joins TRBV30 and TRBJ1-1, with 9 bases aligning to TRBD1. This CDR3 contains 14 residues. From germline, CDR1 is GTSNPN and CDR2 SVGIG (reference sequence). V shed 3 bases and J 10 bases; nucleotides not matched to a gene: 12. The CDR3 DNA sequence: TGTGCCTGGAGGGAAGGACAGGGGAGCACCCCAGCTTTCTTT. Translation: CAWREGQGSTPAFF.

The chain carries TRBV27 and TRBJ1-2, with no clear D. The CDR3 runs to 14 residues. Deletions cut 5 bases from V and 4 bases from J, with 14 bases between. Germline lookup yields CDR1 MNHEY and CDR2 SMNVEV (reference sequence). DNA of the CDR3: TGTGCCAGCAGTCACAACGGGTTGAGCTATGGCTACACCTTC. As protein: CASSHNGLSYGYTF.

This clone turned up a few times. The chain uses TRBV28 and TRBJ1-5, with TRBD1 matching over 7 bases. Germline V lookup: CDR1 MDHEN, CDR2 SYDVKM. The V gene end was trimmed by 5 bases and the J gene end by 3 bases; junction bases not matched to a gene: 7. CDR3 length: 15 residues. CDR3 residues: CASSLTGAVNQPQHF. DNA of the CDR3: TGTGCCAGCAGTCTAACAGGGGCGGTCAATCAGCCCCAGCATTTT.